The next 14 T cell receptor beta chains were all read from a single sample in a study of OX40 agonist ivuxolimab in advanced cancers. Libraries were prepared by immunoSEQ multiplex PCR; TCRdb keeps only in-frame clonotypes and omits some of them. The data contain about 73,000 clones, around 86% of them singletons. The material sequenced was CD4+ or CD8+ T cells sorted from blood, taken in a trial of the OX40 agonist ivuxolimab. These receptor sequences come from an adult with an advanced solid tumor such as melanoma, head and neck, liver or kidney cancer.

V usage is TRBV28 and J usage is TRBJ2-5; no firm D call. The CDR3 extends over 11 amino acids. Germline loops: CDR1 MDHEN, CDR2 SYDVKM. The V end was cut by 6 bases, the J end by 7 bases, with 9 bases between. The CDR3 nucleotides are TGTGCCAGCAGCCGACGTTTGACCCAGTACTTC. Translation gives CASSRRLTQYF. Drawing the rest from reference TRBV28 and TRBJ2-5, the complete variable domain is DVKVTQSSRYLVKRTGEKVFLECVQDMDHENMFWYRQDPGLGLRLIYFSYDVKMKEKGDIPEGYSVSREKKERFSLILESASTNQTSMYLCASSRRLTQYFGPGTRLLVL.

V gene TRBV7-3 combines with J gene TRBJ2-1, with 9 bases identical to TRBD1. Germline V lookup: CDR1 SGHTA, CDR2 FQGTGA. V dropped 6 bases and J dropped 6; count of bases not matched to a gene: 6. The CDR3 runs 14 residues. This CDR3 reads CASSGTGKLNEQFF. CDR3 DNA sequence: TGTGCCAGCAGTGGGACAGGGAAACTCAATGAGCAGTTCTTC. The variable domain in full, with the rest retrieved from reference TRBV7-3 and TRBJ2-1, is GAGVSQTPSNKVTEKGKYVELRCDPISGHTALYWYRQSLGQGPEFLIYFQGTGAADDSGLPNDRFFAVRPEGSVSTLKIQRTERGDSAVYLCASSGTGKLNEQFFGPGTRLTVL.

In DNA form, the CDR3 reads TGCGCCAGCAGCTTGGTAATGGGACAGACCAATGAGCAGTTCTTC. Its translation is CASSLVMGQTNEQFF. V is TRBV5-1 and J is TRBJ2-1, with 7 nucleotides matching TRBD1. The CDR3 has 15 residues. Germline V gene sequence: CDR1 SGHRS, CDR2 YFSETQ. The trim removed 0 bases at V and 6 bases at J, leaving 6 bases unmatched.

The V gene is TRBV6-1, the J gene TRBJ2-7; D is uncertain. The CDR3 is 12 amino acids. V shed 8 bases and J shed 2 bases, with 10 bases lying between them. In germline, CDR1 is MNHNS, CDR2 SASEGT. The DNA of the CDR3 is TGTGCCAGCGGGTTCGTGACCTACGAGCAGTACTTC. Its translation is CASGFVTYEQYF.

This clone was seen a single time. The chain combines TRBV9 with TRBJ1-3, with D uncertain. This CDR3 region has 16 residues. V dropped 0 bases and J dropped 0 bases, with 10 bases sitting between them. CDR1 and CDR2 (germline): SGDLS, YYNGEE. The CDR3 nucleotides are TGTGCCAGCAGCGTAGCTTCGCGGACCTCTGGAAACACCATATATTTT. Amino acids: CASSVASRTSGNTIYF.

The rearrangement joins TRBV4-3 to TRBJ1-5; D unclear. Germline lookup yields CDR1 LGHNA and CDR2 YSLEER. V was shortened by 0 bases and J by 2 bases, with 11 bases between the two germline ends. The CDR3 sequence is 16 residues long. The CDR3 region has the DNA TGCGCCAGCAGCCAAGAGAGGTCAGGCGGCAATCAGCCCCAGCATTTT. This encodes CASSQERSGGNQPQHF.

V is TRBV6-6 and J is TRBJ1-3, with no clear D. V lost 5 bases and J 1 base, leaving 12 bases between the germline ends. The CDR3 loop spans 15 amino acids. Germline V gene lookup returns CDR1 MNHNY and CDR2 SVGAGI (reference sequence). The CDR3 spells CASSAGATSGNTIYF. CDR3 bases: TGTGCCAGCAGTGCCGGCGCGACTTCTGGAAACACCATATATTTT.

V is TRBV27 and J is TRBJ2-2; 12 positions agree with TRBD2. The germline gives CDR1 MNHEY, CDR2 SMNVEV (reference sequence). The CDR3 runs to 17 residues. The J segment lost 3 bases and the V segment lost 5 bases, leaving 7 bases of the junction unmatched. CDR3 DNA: TGTGCCAGCAGTCAACTAGCGGGGGGCGGGGACACCGGGGAGCTGTTTTTT. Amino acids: CASSQLAGGGDTGELFF.

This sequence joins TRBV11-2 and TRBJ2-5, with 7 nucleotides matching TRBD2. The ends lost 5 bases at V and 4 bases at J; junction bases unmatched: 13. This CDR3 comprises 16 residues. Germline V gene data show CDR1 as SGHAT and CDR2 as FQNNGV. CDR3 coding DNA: TGTGCCAGCAGCCTGGGATCGGGAGGAGCAGGAGAGACCCAGTACTTC. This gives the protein CASSLGSGGAGETQYF.

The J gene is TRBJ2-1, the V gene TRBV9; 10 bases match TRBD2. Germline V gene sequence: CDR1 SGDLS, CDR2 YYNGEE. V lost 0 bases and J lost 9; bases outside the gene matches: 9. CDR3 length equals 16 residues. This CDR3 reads CASSVGLASGSGEQFF. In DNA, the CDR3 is TGTGCCAGCAGCGTAGGACTTGCTAGCGGGAGCGGTGAGCAGTTCTTC.

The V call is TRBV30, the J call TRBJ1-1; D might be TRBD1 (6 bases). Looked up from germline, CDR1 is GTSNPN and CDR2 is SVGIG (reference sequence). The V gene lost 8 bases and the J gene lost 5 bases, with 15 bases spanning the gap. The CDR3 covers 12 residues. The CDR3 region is CAHGRGETEAFF. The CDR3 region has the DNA TGTGCCCATGGCAGGGGAGAGACTGAAGCTTTCTTT.

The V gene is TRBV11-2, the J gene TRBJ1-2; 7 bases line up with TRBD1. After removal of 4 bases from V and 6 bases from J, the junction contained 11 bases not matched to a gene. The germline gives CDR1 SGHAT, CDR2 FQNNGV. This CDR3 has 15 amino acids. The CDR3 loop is CASSSQPDRLNGYTF. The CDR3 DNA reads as TGTGCCAGCAGCTCGCAACCGGACAGGTTGAATGGCTACACCTTC.

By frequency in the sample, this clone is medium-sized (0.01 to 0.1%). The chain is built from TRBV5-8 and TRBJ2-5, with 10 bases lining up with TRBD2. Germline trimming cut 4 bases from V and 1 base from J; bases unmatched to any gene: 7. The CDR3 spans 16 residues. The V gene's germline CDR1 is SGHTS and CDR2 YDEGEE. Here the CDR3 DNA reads TGTGCCAGCAGCAAAGGACTAGCGGCCCTCCAAGAGACCCAGTACTTC. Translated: CASSKGLAALQETQYF.

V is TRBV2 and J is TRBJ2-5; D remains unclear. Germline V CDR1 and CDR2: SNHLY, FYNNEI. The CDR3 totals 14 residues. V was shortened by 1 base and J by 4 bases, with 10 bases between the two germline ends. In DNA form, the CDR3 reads TGTGCCAGCAGTGAAGATCTATGGGGAGAGACCCAGTACTTC. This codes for CASSEDLWGETQYF.